A single sample is the source of the 29 T cell receptor beta chains below, sequenced in a study of T cells in Graves' hyperthyroidism and ophthalmopathy. Using RNA transcripts as the source, TCR beta CDR3 regions were amplified. The TCR CDR3 was amplified in a first-round RT-PCR using the HTBI primer set. TCRdb ran MiXCR on the multiplex PCR reads and lists one entry per CDR3 protein. Of about 350,000 distinct CDR3 sequences listed, 15% to 20% are singletons. The source material was blood. The source is a woman in her thirties or forties with Graves' ophthalmopathy.

The chain carries TRBV5-1 and TRBJ2-2, with 10 bases lining up with TRBD1. The CDR3 has 16 residues. After removal of 4 bases from V and 5 bases from J, the junction contained 8 bases not matched to a gene. Germline V gene data show CDR1 as SGHRS and CDR2 as YFSETQ. CDR3 in DNA: TGCGCCAGCAGCACCCCGTCGGGACAGGGGACCGGGGAGCTGTTTTTT. The encoded protein is CASSTPSGQGTGELFF.

In this sample, this clonotype turned up many times. V and J are TRBV5-4 and TRBJ2-7; 9 bases agree with TRBD1. The CDR3 covers 14 residues. V lost 4 bases and J lost 5; bases outside the gene matches: 7. Germline V CDR1 and CDR2: SGHNT, YYREEE (reference sequence). The CDR3 region is CASSPDRGWNEQYF. In DNA form, the CDR3 reads TGTGCCAGCAGCCCGGACAGGGGTTGGAACGAGCAGTACTTC.

Details on this clonotype: A read error is possible here, since a much larger clone lies one base away. The chain employs TRBV19 and TRBJ2-2; no firm D call. This CDR3 spans 13 amino acids. The germline V gene encodes CDR1 LNHDA and CDR2 SQIVND (reference sequence). V was clipped by 1 base and J by 3 bases, with 3 bases between them. CDR3 sequence (DNA): TGTGCCAGTAGTATAGGGTACACCGGGGAGCTGTTTTTT. Protein: CASSIGYTGELFF.

This clonotype was observed many times. The chain recombines TRBV10-3 with TRBJ2-7; 8 bases align to TRBD2. The CDR3 contains 18 residues. CDR1 ENHRY and CDR2 SYGVKD come from the germline V gene. Losses at the gene ends were 0 bases for V and 4 bases for J; bases not matched to a gene: 14. For the CDR3, the DNA is TGTGCCATCAGTGAGTCCGCTCGTGTGGCTAGCGGGTGGTACGAGCAGTACTTC. It is translated as CAISESARVASGWYEQYF.

CDR3 sequence: CASSPGTGGWNQPQHF. The CDR3 nucleotides read TGTGCCAGCAGTCCCGGGACAGGGGGTTGGAATCAGCCCCAGCATTTT. The chain links TRBV6-1 to TRBJ1-5; 11 positions match TRBD1. The CDR3 is 16 residues long. Germline-derived CDR1 and CDR2 are MNHNS and SASEGT. The junction had 7 bases not matched to a gene; V was cut back by 5 bases and J by 4 bases.

This clonotype was detected ten times or more. The chain joins TRBV6-1 to TRBJ1-5; 10 nucleotides agree with TRBD1. The J segment lost 3 bases and the V segment lost 6 bases, leaving 5 bases of the junction unmatched. Germline V gene data show CDR1 as MNHNS and CDR2 as SASEGT. The CDR3 length is 15 residues. CDR3 nucleotides: TGTGCCAGCAGCCCGGGACAGGGGTTCAATCAGCCCCAGCATTTT. This translates into CASSPGQGFNQPQHF.

This clonotype came up many times. This sequence joins TRBV6-1 and TRBJ2-3, with D perhaps being TRBD1 or TRBD2 (7 bases each). The CDR3 covers 16 residues. From germline, CDR1 is MNHNS and CDR2 SASEGT. Trimming took off 4 bases at V and 6 bases at J, with 20 bases between the two ends. The CDR3 DNA reads TGTGCCAGCAGTGCCCAAGCGGGACAGCCTATGGATACGCAGTATTTT. Encoded protein: CASSAQAGQPMDTQYF.

This clonotype was counted ten times or more. The chain combines TRBV5-1 with TRBJ2-7; no firm D call. Germline assignment: CDR1 SGHRS and CDR2 YFSETQ. The CDR3 sequence is 14 residues long. Trimming left V 3 bases short and J 0 bases short, with 10 bases between. This chain's CDR3 is CASSYYLNSYEQYF. CDR3 nucleotides: TGCGCCAGCAGCTACTATTTGAACTCCTACGAGCAGTACTTC. Using reference TRBV5-1 and TRBJ2-7 for the parts outside the CDR3, the full variable domain is KAGVTQTPRYLIKTRGQQVTLSCSPISGHRSVSWYQQTPGQGLQFLFEYFSETQRNKGNFPGRFSGRQFSNSRSEMNVSTLELGDSALYLCASSYYLNSYEQYFGPGTRLTVT.

This clonotype was counted at least ten times. Here the CDR3 reads CASSISPGQGGVNNQPQHF. CDR3 bases: TGTGCCAGTAGTATCTCCCCGGGACAGGGAGGCGTTAACAATCAGCCCCAGCATTTT. The chain carries TRBV19 and TRBJ1-5; 9 bases fit TRBD1. CDR3 length: 19 residues. The germline V gene has CDR1 LNHDA and CDR2 SQIVND (reference sequence). The V and J ends lost 3 bases and 3 bases, in that order; junction bases with no gene match: 15.

This clonotype showed up many times. The V and J genes are TRBV11-1 and TRBJ2-7, with 9 positions matching TRBD2. Germline CDR1 is SGHAT and CDR2 is FQDESV (reference sequence). With V trimmed by 3 bases and J by 2 bases, 14 bases remained unmatched. CDR3 length: 18 residues. The CDR3 here is CASSFSGAGGPQTYEQYF. The CDR3 DNA is TGTGCCAGCAGCTTTAGCGGAGCGGGAGGCCCACAGACCTACGAGCAGTACTTC.

This clonotype was counted a few times. The rearrangement uses TRBV5-1 and TRBJ2-7; 9 nucleotides agree with TRBD1. Trimming cost V 0 bases and J 3 bases; bases outside gene matches: 4. The CDR3 runs to 15 residues. CDR1 and CDR2 (germline): SGHRS, YFSETQ. CDR3 residues: CASSLDGTGIYEQYF. DNA for the CDR3: TGCGCCAGCAGCTTGGATGGGACAGGGATCTACGAGCAGTACTTC. The full variable domain, its missing parts supplied by reference TRBV5-1 and TRBJ2-7, is KAGVTQTPRYLIKTRGQQVTLSCSPISGHRSVSWYQQTPGQGLQFLFEYFSETQRNKGNFPGRFSGRQFSNSRSEMNVSTLELGDSALYLCASSLDGTGIYEQYFGPGTRLTVT.

A few counts support this clonotype. This sequence joins TRBV7-9 and TRBJ1-2; 7 bases are shared with TRBD1. The germline V gene encodes CDR1 SEHNR and CDR2 FQNEAQ (reference sequence). This CDR3 spans 15 amino acids. The V and J ends lost 1 base and 4 bases, in that order; junction bases with no gene match: 6. The CDR3 nucleotides read TGTGCCAGCAGCTTAGAGGGGGCTGCGGGCTATGGCTACACCTTC. Translated, it gives CASSLEGAAGYGYTF.

This clonotype has a count of ten or more. The V call is TRBV10-3, the J call TRBJ2-7, with TRBD2 matching over 9 bases. This CDR3 has 14 amino acids. V trimming: 5 bases; J trimming: 5 bases; junction bases outside the gene matches: 7. Germline V gives CDR1 ENHRY, CDR2 SYGVKD. The CDR3 loop is CAISLFSGRDEQYF. CDR3 sequence (DNA): TGTGCCATCAGTTTATTTAGCGGGAGAGACGAGCAGTACTTC.

The table lists this clonotype with a few counts. The chain has TRBV25-1 and TRBJ2-1; D is uncertain. V shed 6 bases and J shed 0 bases, with 15 bases lying between them. The CDR3 contains 16 residues. Germline CDR1 reads MGHDK; CDR2 reads SYGVNS. CDR3 sequence: CASRRQVLSSYNEQFF. The CDR3 DNA reads as TGTGCCAGCAGACGACAAGTCCTAAGCTCCTACAATGAGCAGTTCTTC.

This clonotype was counted many times. With a much larger clone just one base away, this may be a read error. The conserved phenylalanine or tryptophan is not found at the CDR3 terminus, so this likely reflects a read error. The J gene is TRBJ2-7, the V gene TRBV6-2 or TRBV6-3, with 10 nucleotides matching TRBD2. V trimming: 6 bases; J trimming: 3 bases; junction bases outside the gene matches: 2. Germline V gene lookup returns CDR1 MNHEY and CDR2 SVGEGT. The CDR3 consists of 13 residues. The CDR3 DNA reads TGTGCCAGCAGATGGACTAGCGGCTACGAGCAGTACCTC. Translating gives CASRWTSGYEQYL.

This clonotype was recorded many times. The J gene is TRBJ1-2, the V gene TRBV27; 7 nucleotides match TRBD1. Germline trimming cut 5 bases from V and 3 bases from J; bases unmatched to any gene: 6. Germline V gene sequence: CDR1 MNHEY, CDR2 SMNVEV (reference sequence). The CDR3 runs 14 residues. CDR3 DNA sequence: TGTGCCAGCAGTCAAGTCCAGGGGGACTATGGCTACACCTTC. It specifies CASSQVQGDYGYTF.

The rearrangement links TRBV28 to TRBJ2-5, with 8 bases that match TRBD1. The CDR3 has 14 amino acids. Germline loops: CDR1 MDHEN, CDR2 SYDVKM. After removal of 4 bases from V and 3 bases from J, the junction contained 4 bases not matched to a gene. The CDR3 spells CASSSTGAEETQYF. CDR3 coding DNA: TGTGCCAGCAGTTCGACAGGGGCGGAAGAGACCCAGTACTTC.

This clonotype has a count of ten or more. The chain recombines TRBV24-1 with TRBJ2-5, with D hard to call. Looked up from germline, CDR1 is KGHDR and CDR2 is SFDVKD. The length of the CDR3 is 14 residues. The ends were cut back, 1 base at V and 2 bases at J, with 7 bases in the middle. The CDR3 protein is CATSDFGPQETQYF. Here the CDR3 DNA reads TGTGCCACCAGTGATTTTGGGCCTCAAGAGACCCAGTACTTC.

This clonotype was seen at least ten times. V and J are TRBV28 and TRBJ1-2; a possible D gene is TRBD1 (5 bases). This CDR3 region has 14 residues. Deletions cut 2 bases from V and 5 bases from J, with 12 bases between. From germline, CDR1 is MDHEN and CDR2 SYDVKM. DNA for the CDR3: TGTGCCAGCAGTTTAAGTGGACAAGCTTATGGCTACACCTTC. Protein product: CASSLSGQAYGYTF.

This clonotype was observed many times. CDR3 region: CASTTDYTNTGELFF. The DNA for the CDR3 is TGTGCCAGCACCACCGACTACACGAACACCGGGGAGCTGTTTTTT. The chain is built from TRBV7-8 and TRBJ2-2, with D possibly TRBD2 on 5 matching bases. CDR1 is SGHVS and CDR2 is FQNEAQ in the germline V gene. Trimming stripped 7 bases from V and 0 bases from J, with 12 bases between. This CDR3 has 15 amino acids.

This clonotype was counted a few times. A much larger clone lies one base from this, so it may be a read error. It is likely a read error, because the conserved phenylalanine at the end of the CDR3 is missing. The V and J genes are TRBV12-3 or TRBV12-4 and TRBJ2-2; no reliable D call. The CDR3 is 13 residues long. Trimming took 2 bases from V and 7 from J, leaving 8 bases between them. Here the CDR3 reads CASSLSFFGELFL. The CDR3 bases are TGTGCCAGCAGTTTAAGTTTTTTCGGGGAGCTGTTTCTT.

This clonotype was recorded many times. J is TRBJ1-2 and V is TRBV5-5, with TRBD1 matching 9 bases. The CDR3 is 14 amino acids. Looked up from germline, CDR1 is SGHKS and CDR2 is YYEKEE (reference sequence). After removal of 4 bases from V and 5 bases from J, the junction contained 6 bases not matched to a gene. The CDR3 DNA is TGTGCCAGCAGCAGGACAGGGGCCGGGTATGGCTACACCTTC. Amino acids: CASSRTGAGYGYTF.

This clonotype occurred many times. The J gene is TRBJ2-7, the V gene TRBV12-3 or TRBV12-4; 7 bases line up with TRBD2. V shed 1 base, J shed 7 bases, and the junction held 7 bases outside the gene matches. The CDR3 length is 14 residues. The CDR3 here is CASSLEAGVKEQYF. The CDR3 DNA reads TGTGCCAGCAGTTTAGAGGCGGGAGTGAAAGAGCAGTACTTC.

This clonotype was seen a few times. The chain joins TRBV7-2 to TRBJ2-5; unclear D gene. The V and J ends lost 5 bases and 1 base respectively, with 8 bases between them. CDR3 size: 13 residues. The germline gives CDR1 SGHTA, CDR2 FQGNSA. CDR3 coding DNA: TGTGCCAGCAGCCACCGCTTCCAAGAGACCCAGTACTTC. Protein: CASSHRFQETQYF.

The sample holds many counts of this clonotype. The CDR3 loop reads CASSDKVVGVNTEAFF. The CDR3 DNA sequence: TGTGCCAGCAGTGATAAAGTGGTAGGAGTGAACACTGAAGCTTTCTTT. The rearrangement joins TRBV25-1 to TRBJ1-1, with D unclear. Germline-derived CDR1 and CDR2 are MGHDK and SYGVNS. Trimming stripped 3 bases from V and 0 bases from J, with 14 bases between. There are 16 residues in the CDR3.

This clonotype was counted at least ten times. The chain has TRBV10-3 and TRBJ1-2, with 11 bases matching TRBD1. V was clipped by 1 base and J by 8 bases; unmatched bases: 3. Germline V gives CDR1 ENHRY, CDR2 SYGVKD. The CDR3 loop spans 14 amino acids. DNA of the CDR3: TGTGCCATCAGTGAGTTTGGACAGGGGGCCGGCTACACCTTC. Translated, it gives CAISEFGQGAGYTF.

The table lists this clonotype with many counts. The CDR3 region is CASSDRGLAGDEQYF. CDR3 sequence (DNA): TGTGCCAGCAGTGACCGGGGGCTAGCGGGAGATGAGCAGTACTTC. This chain joins TRBV2 and TRBJ2-7; 10 positions match TRBD2. V dropped 3 bases and J dropped 7; count of bases not matched to a gene: 9. The CDR3 length is 15 residues. Per germline, CDR1 SNHLY and CDR2 FYNNEI.

This chain joins TRBV27 and TRBJ1-5; D is ambiguous. Germline V gives CDR1 MNHEY, CDR2 SMNVEV (reference sequence). The ends were cut back, 7 bases at V and 1 base at J, with 11 bases in the middle. This CDR3 contains 14 residues. As DNA, the CDR3 is TGTGCCAGCAAGGAAGGTCGGAGCAATCAGCCCCAGCATTTT. It translates to CASKEGRSNQPQHF.

This clonotype has at least ten counts. This chain links TRBV28 with TRBJ2-7, with 7 bases lining up with TRBD2. This CDR3 is 14 amino acids long. Germline V gives CDR1 MDHEN, CDR2 SYDVKM. V trimming: 7 bases; J trimming: 0 bases; junction bases outside the gene matches: 6. The CDR3 region has the DNA TGTGCCAGCACCATGGGGGGGAACTCCTACGAGCAGTACTTC. It codes for CASTMGGNSYEQYF. The whole variable domain, filled in from reference TRBV28 and TRBJ2-7, reads DVKVTQSSRYLVKRTGEKVFLECVQDMDHENMFWYRQDPGLGLRLIYFSYDVKMKEKGDIPEGYSVSREKKERFSLILESASTNQTSMYLCASTMGGNSYEQYFGPGTRLTVT.